This T cell receptor (beta chain) was recorded in a study of T cells after yellow fever vaccination. TCRdb fed the 5' RACE reads into MiXCR, producing one record per CDR3 protein. This table holds under 550,000 distinct CDR3 sequences, 20% to 25% found once. The source is a man aged 18 to 30 who received the YFV17D yellow fever vaccine. Sequences were derived from PBMCs, sampled about 20 days after the first yellow fever vaccination.

CDR3 DNA sequence: TGCGCCAGCAGCCGAGGCCCGGGGACCGAGAACACTGAAGCTTTCTTT. It codes for CASSRGPGTENTEAFF. The genes are TRBV4-3 and TRBJ1-1; possibly TRBD1 for D (5 bases). V was pared by 4 bases and J by 1 base, with 16 bases between. This CDR3 has 16 residues. Germline V gene data show CDR1 as LGHNA and CDR2 as YSLEER.